The 27 T cell receptor beta chains listed next were all sequenced from one sample in a study of blood T cell repertoires in COVID-19. Sequenced by immunoSEQ multiplex PCR; TCRdb stores in-frame clones only, minus some. The data show about 200,000 clones, about 80% seen once. Specimen: PBMCs or T cells enriched from blood (not recorded which). The receptors shown here come from a woman aged 55-75 years with acute COVID-19.

V usage is TRBV6-5 and J usage is TRBJ2-5; the D is unclear. Germline CDR1 MNHEY, CDR2 SVGAGI. V lost 6 bases, J lost 1 base, and 3 bases lay in between. The CDR3 totals 11 residues. CDR3 nucleotide sequence: TGTGCCAGCAGGAGCCAAGAGACCCAGTACTTC. Its translation is CASRSQETQYF.

The J gene is TRBJ2-1, the V gene TRBV19, with 9 bases that match TRBD1. Germline lookup yields CDR1 LNHDA and CDR2 SQIVND (reference sequence). This CDR3 comprises 18 residues. Losses at the gene ends were 4 bases for V and 5 bases for J; bases not matched to a gene: 15. CDR3 loop: CASSSRGQGGLRDNEQFF. CDR3 nucleotides: TGTGCCAGTAGTAGCAGGGGACAGGGAGGTCTAAGGGACAATGAGCAGTTCTTC.

The chain employs TRBV15 and TRBJ1-2, with a weak D call TRBD1 (6 bases). In germline, CDR1 is LNHNV, CDR2 YYDKDF (reference sequence). The length of the CDR3 is 17 residues. Trimming removed 0 bases from V and 4 bases from J, with 18 bases in between. This CDR3 reads CATSRDLDRGALYGYTF. The DNA of the CDR3 is TGTGCCACCAGCAGAGATTTGGACCGGGGGGCCCTCTATGGCTACACCTTC.

J is TRBJ2-7 and V is TRBV29-1; possibly TRBD1 for D (6 bases). Germline assignment: CDR1 SQVTM and CDR2 ANQGSEA. Trimming removed 5 bases at V and 3 bases at J, with 11 bases between. The CDR3 is 12 amino acids. CDR3 sequence reads: CSVRQVYYEQYV. The CDR3 nucleotides are TGCAGCGTTCGACAGGTATACTACGAGCAGTACGTC.

CDR3 nucleotides: TGTGCCAGCAGCGCGGGAACCCACTACTATGGCTACACCTTC. The encoded protein is CASSAGTHYYGYTF. The rearrangement joins TRBV13 to TRBJ1-2; no definite D call. CDR3 size: 14 residues. Trimming stripped 5 bases from V and 3 bases from J, with 13 bases between. Germline CDR1 reads PRHDT; CDR2 reads FYEKMQ (reference sequence).

This clone was seen once. CDR3 bases: TGTGCCAGCAGCTTAAGAGACAGCCAAATTTCACCCCTCCACTTT. Protein: CASSLRDSQISPLHF. The V and J genes are TRBV7-8 and TRBJ1-6; D is possibly TRBD1 (5 bases). The V and J ends lost 2 bases and 9 bases respectively, with 14 bases between them. This CDR3 comprises 15 residues. CDR1 and CDR2 from the germline V gene are SGHVS and FQNEAQ.

This sequence joins TRBV19 and TRBJ1-2; D ambiguous. The CDR3 has 15 residues. Germline loops: CDR1 LNHDA, CDR2 SQIVND (reference sequence). V was cut by 2 bases and J by 1 base, with 11 bases left in between. CDR3: CASSIPRTINYGYTF. For the CDR3, the DNA is TGTGCCAGTAGTATACCTAGGACTATTAACTATGGCTACACCTTC.

The rearrangement joins TRBV7-9 to TRBJ2-5; possible D gene TRBD2, 5 bases. V was cut by 1 base and J by 4 bases, with 10 bases left in between. CDR1 is SEHNR and CDR2 is FQNEAQ in the germline V gene (reference sequence). The CDR3 extends over 14 amino acids. The CDR3 DNA follows: TGTGCCAGCAGCTTAGGGTTTGGAGGAGAGACCCAGTACTTC. Protein product: CASSLGFGGETQYF.

This clone was seen more than once but under ten times. J is TRBJ2-5 and V is TRBV6-1; 7 bases align to TRBD2. Germline values: CDR1 MNHNS, CDR2 SASEGT. J gave up 4 bases and V 6 bases, and 11 bases lay outside the gene matches. This CDR3 is 15 amino acids long. CDR3 sequence reads: CASSLRAGSLETQYF. DNA of the CDR3: TGTGCCAGCAGCTTAAGAGCGGGGTCCTTAGAGACCCAGTACTTC.

The J gene is TRBJ2-7, the V gene TRBV7-2, with 14 positions matching TRBD2. This CDR3 spans 17 amino acids. Germline V gene sequence: CDR1 SGHTA, CDR2 FQGNSA. Germline trimming cut 2 bases from V and 5 bases from J; bases unmatched to any gene: 8. CDR3 sequence reads: CASSLRGLAGVVNEQYF. CDR3 sequence (DNA): TGTGCCAGCAGCTTACGGGGACTAGCGGGAGTGGTCAACGAGCAGTACTTC.

The chain combines TRBV24-1 with TRBJ1-1, with D possibly being TRBD1 (6 bases). The CDR3 has 14 amino acids. CDR1 and CDR2 from the germline V gene are KGHDR and SFDVKD. Trimming took 9 bases from V and 4 from J, leaving 17 bases between them. CDR3 sequence (DNA): TGTGCCACCTCCACCCGGGGGGCTAGCACTGAAGCTTTCTTT. Translating it yields CATSTRGASTEAFF.

This clone was observed a single time. The genes are TRBV15 and TRBJ2-7; the D is unclear. The CDR3 has 12 residues. V lost 0 bases, J lost 6 bases, and 6 bases lay in between. Germline CDR1 is LNHNV and CDR2 is YYDKDF (reference sequence). Here the CDR3 reads CATSRDRGEQYF. The CDR3, as DNA: TGTGCCACCAGCAGAGATCGCGGCGAGCAGTACTTC.

J is TRBJ1-6 and V is TRBV6-5; 8 bases align to TRBD1. In germline, CDR1 is MNHEY, CDR2 SVGAGI. V lost 6 bases and J lost 9; bases outside the gene matches: 4. The CDR3 sequence is 13 residues long. The CDR3 DNA reads TGTGCCAGCAGCTCGGACAGGGCTTCACCCCTCCACTTT. Its protein product is CASSSDRASPLHF.

This clone was counted between two and nine times. The V and J genes are TRBV12-3 or TRBV12-4 and TRBJ1-6; the D is unclear. This CDR3 is 13 amino acids long. The ends were cut back, 0 bases at V and 8 bases at J, with 5 bases in the middle. CDR3 amino acids: CASSLAADSPLHF. The CDR3 region has the DNA TGTGCCAGCAGTTTAGCAGCGGATTCACCCCTCCACTTT.

J is TRBJ2-7 and V is TRBV2; tentative D call: TRBD1 (5 bases). There are 17 residues in the CDR3. The V end was cut by 7 bases, the J end by 1 base, with 23 bases between. CDR1 is SNHLY, CDR2 FYNNEI, per germline. The CDR3 is CASTPGGRAYPSYEQYF. The CDR3 bases are TGTGCCAGCACCCCCGGTGGCAGGGCCTACCCATCCTACGAGCAGTACTTC.

The chain has TRBV6-1 and TRBJ2-5; TRBD2 is a possible D gene (7 bases). The V and J ends lost 10 bases and 5 bases respectively, with 20 bases between them. The CDR3 length is 14 residues. Germline CDR1 reads MNHNS; CDR2 reads SASEGT. The CDR3 protein is CATSRAGAEETQYF. In DNA, the CDR3 is TGTGCCACCTCAAGGGCGGGGGCGGAGGAGACCCAGTACTTC.

This clone was detected a few times. The chain has TRBV28 and TRBJ1-1, with no clear D. V shed 6 bases and J shed 1 base, with 12 bases lying between them. Germline V gene data show CDR1 as MDHEN and CDR2 as SYDVKM. The CDR3 length is 14 residues. The CDR3 loop reads CASRSFAGNTEAFF. The CDR3 DNA sequence: TGTGCCAGCAGATCCTTTGCCGGGAACACTGAAGCTTTCTTT.

The DNA of the CDR3 is TGTGCCAGCAGCCCTGGACTCCGGAACACTGAAGCTTTCTTT. Translation gives CASSPGLRNTEAFF. The chain is built from TRBV11-2 and TRBJ1-1; no firm D call. The germline gives CDR1 SGHAT, CDR2 FQNNGV. V lost 5 bases, J lost 1 base, and 11 bases lay in between. This CDR3 region has 14 residues.

The V and J genes are TRBV7-2 and TRBJ1-5; TRBD1 agrees at 8 bases. The junction had 13 bases not matched to a gene; V was cut back by 8 bases and J by 7 bases. The CDR3 consists of 15 residues. The germline V gene encodes CDR1 SGHTA and CDR2 FQGNSA. CDR3 in DNA: TGTGCCAGCGACGCGGTTTCAGGGGGCGGACAGCCCCAGCATTTT. It yields the protein CASDAVSGGGQPQHF.

DNA of the CDR3: TGTGCCAGCACCCTATCGGGTTGGGGGGAAGGAAGCACAGATACGCAGTATTTT. It encodes CASTLSGWGEGSTDTQYF. This sequence joins TRBV7-6 and TRBJ2-3, with D tentatively TRBD2 (6 bases). Between the trimmed V and J ends, which lost 7 bases and 0 bases, there was a span of 23 bases. The CDR3 length is 18 residues. CDR1 SGHVS and CDR2 FNYEAQ come from the germline V gene. Based on the CDR3 plus reference TRBV7-6 and TRBJ2-3, the full variable domain is GAGVSQSPRYKVTKRGQDVALRCDPISGHVSLYWYRQALGQGPEFLTYFNYEAQQDKSGLPNDRFSAERPEGSISTLTIQRTEQRDSAMYRCASTLSGWGEGSTDTQYFGPGTRLTVL.

The rearrangement joins TRBV10-3 to TRBJ1-4; D is unresolved. The CDR3 has 14 residues. In germline, CDR1 is ENHRY, CDR2 SYGVKD. V lost 3 bases, J lost 4 bases, and 9 bases lay in between. The CDR3 DNA follows: TGTGCCATCAGTGATTGGCAGGTTAATGAAAAACTGTTTTTT. Protein: CAISDWQVNEKLFF.

As concerns this clone: Germline and junction disagree at one end, which may indicate a read error. This chain uses TRBV7-2 with TRBJ2-1; D call uncertain. Germline assignment: CDR1 SGHTA and CDR2 FQGNSA. This CDR3 has 12 amino acids. The CDR3 sequence is CASSLDYHEQFF. The CDR3 coding sequence is TGTGCCAGCAGCTTAGACTACCATGAGCAGTTCTTC.

The chain links TRBV6-4 to TRBJ2-2; D is possibly TRBD2 (5 bases). From germline, CDR1 is MRHNA and CDR2 SNTAGT. This CDR3 spans 14 amino acids. Trimming took 7 bases from V and 1 from J, leaving 10 bases between them. This CDR3 reads CASTAELNTGELFF. The DNA for the CDR3 is TGTGCCAGCACAGCGGAACTGAACACCGGGGAGCTGTTTTTT.

The V call is TRBV5-1, the J call TRBJ2-3; 8 bases match TRBD1. Per germline, CDR1 SGHRS and CDR2 YFSETQ. This CDR3 region has 16 residues. V trimming: 4 bases; J trimming: 0 bases; junction bases outside the gene matches: 7. The CDR3 loop is CASSNTGQGSTDTQYF. The CDR3 region has the DNA TGCGCCAGCAGCAATACCGGACAGGGTAGCACAGATACGCAGTATTTT.

This chain joins TRBV9 and TRBJ1-2; 7 bases agree with TRBD1. Trimming cost V 7 bases and J 8 bases; bases outside gene matches: 17. The CDR3 runs 15 residues. Germline V CDR1 and CDR2: SGDLS, YYNGEE. The chain's CDR3 is CASSPTGAAPLGYTF. The CDR3 bases are TGTGCCAGCTCCCCAACAGGGGCTGCCCCGTTAGGCTACACCTTC.

The chain employs TRBV7-2 and TRBJ1-5, with D unresolved. Trimming pared 1 base from V and 3 bases from J, leaving 7 bases between. The germline V gene encodes CDR1 SGHTA and CDR2 FQGNSA. This CDR3 has 14 amino acids. CDR3 DNA: TGTGCCAGCAGCTTAGATCTATCCAATCAGCCCCAGCATTTT. The encoded protein is CASSLDLSNQPQHF. Looking up the rest from reference TRBV7-2 and TRBJ1-5 gives the full variable domain: GAGVSQSPSNKVTEKGKDVELRCDPISGHTALYWYRQSLGQGLEFLIYFQGNSAPDKSGLPSDRFSAERTGGSVSTLTIQRTQQEDSAVYLCASSLDLSNQPQHFGDGTRLSIL.

V and J are TRBV7-8 and TRBJ1-3; D may be TRBD1 (6 bases). Trimming cost V 1 base and J 3 bases, with 13 bases left between them. The CDR3 is 16 residues long. CDR1 SGHVS and CDR2 FQNEAQ come from the germline V gene. In DNA form, the CDR3 reads TGTGCCAGCAGCTTAGTGGGGGGGCGAGTTGGAAACACCATATATTTT. It is translated as CASSLVGGRVGNTIYF. Using reference TRBV7-8 and TRBJ1-3 for the parts outside the CDR3, the full variable domain is GAGVSQSPRYKVAKRGQDVALRCDPISGHVSLFWYQQALGQGPEFLTYFQNEAQLDKSGLPSDRFFAERPEGSVSTLKIQRTQQEDSAVYLCASSLVGGRVGNTIYFGEGSWLTVV.